Listed below are T cell receptor beta chains from one sample, sequenced in a study of T cell changes during pregnancy in multiple sclerosis. Method: immunoSEQ multiplex PCR; TCRdb's copy keeps in-frame clones and lacks some. The profile shows approximately 44,000 clones, 90% of them singletons. The sequencing here drew on CD4+ T cells from peripheral blood mononuclear cells, taken before pregnancy. These receptors came from a female donor with multiple sclerosis, enrolled in a pregnancy study. CDR3s include the opening cysteine and the closing phenylalanine or tryptophan. The order of the fields is J gene, clone size, V gene, D gene, CDR3 protein, CDR3 DNA. The D gene is left open where the match is weak. Clone size is not always given. Where it is, it says once, few, many or a class for expanded clones.

TRBJ2-3	once	TRBV15	TRBD1	CATSRGDRGSTDTQYF	TGTGCCACCAGCAGAGGTGACAGGGGTAGCACAGATACGCAGTATTTT
TRBJ1-1	once	TRBV5-1	-	CASSWKGHVLNTEAFF	TGCGCCAGCAGCTGGAAGGGACACGTCTTGAACACTGAAGCTTTCTTT
TRBJ1-1	-	TRBV28	-	CASSRQPGVPEAFF	TGTGCCAGCAGTCGACAACCCGGGGTTCCTGAAGCTTTCTTT
TRBJ2-7	-	TRBV20-1	-	CSARMSGEQYF	TGCAGTGCTAGAATGTCCGGCGAGCAGTACTTC
TRBJ2-5	-	TRBV10-2	-	CASSEKYKTGETQYF	TGCGCCAGCAGTGAAAAGTATAAGACGGGGGAGACCCAGTACTTC
TRBJ1-2	-	TRBV28	TRBD1	CASGWTGKYGYTF	TGTGCCAGCGGCTGGACAGGGAAGTATGGCTACACCTTC
TRBJ2-7	-	TRBV7-9	-	CASSLATTASYEQYF	TGTGCCAGCAGCTTAGCGACCACAGCCTCCTACGAGCAGTACTTC
TRBJ2-1	-	TRBV7-9	TRBD1	CASSLAGGTGGDYNEQFF	TGTGCCAGCAGCTTAGCGGGGGGGACAGGGGGAGACTACAATGAGCAGTTCTTC
TRBJ1-1	-	TRBV2	-	CASSVQLMNTEAFF	TGTGCCAGCAGTGTACAGCTGATGAACACTGAAGCTTTCTTT
TRBJ1-1	-	TRBV2	-	CASSQGLNTEAFF	TGTGCCAGCAGTCAGGGGCTGAACACTGAAGCTTTCTTT
TRBJ2-7	-	TRBV7-9	-	CASSLGASPYEQYF	TGTGCCAGCAGCTTAGGGGCTAGCCCCTACGAGCAGTACTTC
TRBJ1-1	-	TRBV4-3	-	CASSQDFRRTEAFF	TGCGCCAGCAGCCAAGATTTTAGGAGGACTGAAGCTTTCTTT
TRBJ2-1	-	TRBV7-3	-	CASSLIPGENNEQFF	TGTGCCAGCAGCTTAATTCCGGGAGAGAACAATGAGCAGTTCTTC
TRBJ1-1	-	TRBV25-1	-	CASSKHGSGVNTEAFF	TGTGCCAGCAGTAAACATGGGTCGGGGGTGAACACTGAAGCTTTCTTT
TRBJ2-3	-	TRBV2	-	CASSEALLTDTQYF	TGTGCCAGCAGTGAAGCGCTACTCACAGATACGCAGTATTTT
TRBJ2-1	-	TRBV7-2	-	CASSSQAFTFDEQFF	TGTGCCAGCAGCTCACAGGCGTTTACTTTCGATGAGCAGTTCTTC
TRBJ1-1	-	TRBV6-5	-	CASSYSIVGGTEAFF	TGTGCCAGCAGTTACTCGATCGTAGGCGGCACTGAAGCTTTCTTT
TRBJ2-7	-	TRBV5-1	TRBD2	CASSLVAGTSYEQYF	TGCGCCAGCAGCTTGGTAGCGGGGACTTCCTACGAGCAGTACTTC
TRBJ1-6	-	TRBV11-2	TRBD1	CASSSNGQDNSPLHF	TGTGCCAGCAGTTCGAACGGACAGGATAATTCACCCCTCCACTTT
TRBJ1-6	-	TRBV7-8	-	CASSLEGRDTERRAPLHF	TGTGCCAGCAGCTTAGAAGGCCGGGACACGGAGCGTAGGGCACCCCTCCACTTT
TRBJ2-3	-	TRBV7-5	-	CVRSPGTARSDTQYF	TGTGTCAGAAGCCCCGGGACTGCTCGATCCGATACGCAGTATTTT
TRBJ1-5	-	TRBV28	-	CASRIGGRGNQPQHF	TGTGCCAGCAGGATCGGGGGGCGAGGCAATCAGCCCCAGCATTTT
TRBJ2-7	-	TRBV7-9	TRBD1	CASSDSKGTGGPYEQYF	TGTGCCAGCAGCGATTCCAAGGGGACAGGGGGTCCCTACGAGCAGTACTTC
TRBJ1-2	-	TRBV29-1	TRBD1	CSVLGQGAYYGYTF	TGCAGCGTACTAGGACAGGGGGCTTACTATGGCTACACCTTC
TRBJ2-2	-	TRBV11-2	-	CASSLIRGAGELFF	TGTGCCAGCAGCTTAATCAGGGGGGCCGGGGAGCTGTTTTTT
TRBJ2-5	-	TRBV19	TRBD1	CASSTSGTGGWETQYF	TGTGCCAGTAGTACATCCGGGACAGGGGGCTGGGAGACCCAGTACTTC
TRBJ2-3	-	TRBV5-4	TRBD2	CASTMAGGRPGDTQYF	TGTGCCAGCACCATGGCGGGCGGGAGGCCGGGGGATACGCAGTATTTT
TRBJ1-5	-	TRBV15	-	CATSRGFLDSSNQPQHF	TGTGCCACCAGCAGAGGTTTTCTGGACAGTAGCAATCAGCCCCAGCATTTT
TRBJ1-1	-	TRBV6-6	-	CASSYSTGRGTEAFF	TGTGCCAGCAGTTACTCGACGGGCAGGGGCACTGAAGCTTTCTTT
TRBJ1-1	-	TRBV18	-	CASSPDRLNTEAFF	TGTGCCAGCTCACCAGACAGGTTGAACACTGAAGCTTTCTTT
TRBJ2-7	once	TRBV27	-	CASSFSLASYEQYF	TGTGCCAGCAGTTTTTCACTAGCCTCCTACGAGCAGTACTTC
TRBJ2-7	-	TRBV2	-	CASTLQGRTYEQYF	TGTGCCAGCACTCTACAGGGACGAACCTACGAGCAGTACTTC
TRBJ1-2	few	TRBV6-6	-	CASSVGQLPYGYTF	TGTGCCAGCAGTGTAGGACAGCTACCATATGGCTACACCTTC
TRBJ2-2	-	TRBV11-2	TRBD2	CASSPTSGMNTGELFF	TGTGCCAGCAGCCCAACTAGCGGGATGAACACCGGGGAGCTGTTTTTT
TRBJ1-5	once	TRBV19	TRBD1	CASSVRPGQNQPQHF	TGTGCCAGTAGTGTGCGTCCGGGACAGAATCAGCCCCAGCATTTT